This TCR beta chain is from a study of identical twins. Study results and caveats: The presence of invariant MAIT and iNKT cells could partly confound analyses of zero-insertion sequences.

This clonotype was counted a few times. Its antigen remains unidentified. TCRdb analysed the 5' RACE reads with MiXCR anew, one entry per CDR3 protein. Of about 520,000 distinct CDR3 sequences in the sample, less than 25% were seen once. This same sample was also part of a study on T cells expressing NK-cell markers. That report notes: TCR beta repertoires came from sorted CD3+CD56+NKG2C+, CD3+CD56+NKG2C- and CD3+CD56-NKG2C+ T cells.

Sequencing used CD4+ T cells sorted from blood. The TCR originated in a young woman in good health.

CDR3 in DNA: TGTGCCAGCAGTCAATACTCTGGGGCCAACGTCCTGACTTTC. Translation: CASSQYSGANVLTF. V and J are TRBV6-1 and TRBJ2-6; D gene unclear. V lost 5 bases, J lost 0 bases, and 5 bases lay in between. Germline assignment: CDR1 MNHNS and CDR2 SASEGT. CDR3 length equals 14 residues.